The present T cell receptor beta chain was sequenced within a study of T cell repertoires in cytomegalovirus infection (dated by TCRdb to about 2019). A note on the overall study: Alongside well-studied HLA-B-restricted epitopes, the peptide stimulations were aimed at recently identified HLA-C-restricted CMV epitopes, whose presentation resists viral immunomodulation. Donor HLA type was relevant to the analysis, as public TCR beta signatures indicated carriage of CMV infection together with the matching HLA type. Overall study results and their limits: In the ex vivo response, HLA-C-restricted CMV-specific TCR beta clonotypes were dominant, and in two of eight donors the single most frequent clonotype came from this HLA-C-restricted group. Cumulative frequency of public TCR beta family members discriminated carriers of CMV infection plus the relevant HLA type in this cohort and an independent approximately 400-donor cohort.

CDR1 and CDR2, per the germline V gene (reference sequence), are DFQATT and SNEGSKA. Trimming removed 5 bases from V and 0 bases from J; the gene matches leave 7 bases unexplained. From cysteine to valine, the CDR3 is 14 amino acids long. The kept DNA is CDR3 alone, 42 bases in frame from the first base. The treatment or condition label here, explained by the study, means: in vitro stimulation with specific CMV peptide epitopes to enrich CMV-specific T cells. Concerning this clonotype: The clone's antigen remains unknown. Within one base of it there is no much larger clone, and no base qualities were kept.

TCRdb shows the sequencer as Illumina HiSeq 1500. TCRdb passed the public sequencing reads through fastp at Q25 and MiXCR, retaining productive beta sequences. Records with the same CDR3 protein are collapsed into one entry carrying the most frequent genes and DNA. The sample contains fewer than 1,000,000 distinct CDR3 sequences, approximately 31% of them found a single time. Roughly 13% of the sample lies in the top ten. The specimen comprised cultured CD8+ T cells from PBMCs, sampled from culture after CMV antigen stimulation. This chain joins TRBV20-1 to TRBJ2-7, with 7 bases matching TRBD1. This TCR was recovered from a human donor in good health (CMV status not recorded). Some clones in this sample may be carry-over from other donors' samples. The CDR3 amino acid sequence is: CSAEDRLDSYEQYV. The DNA sequence follows: TGCAGTGCTGAGGACAGGCTAGACTCCTACGAGCAGTACGTC.